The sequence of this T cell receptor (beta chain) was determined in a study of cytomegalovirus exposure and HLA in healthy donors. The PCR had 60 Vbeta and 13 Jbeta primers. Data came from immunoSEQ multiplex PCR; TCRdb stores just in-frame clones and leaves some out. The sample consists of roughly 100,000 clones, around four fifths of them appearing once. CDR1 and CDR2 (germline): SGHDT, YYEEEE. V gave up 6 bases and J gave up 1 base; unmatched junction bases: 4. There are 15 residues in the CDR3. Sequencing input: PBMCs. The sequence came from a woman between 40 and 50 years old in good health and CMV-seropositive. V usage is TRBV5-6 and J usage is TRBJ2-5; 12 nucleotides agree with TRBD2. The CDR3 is CASKTTSGGQETQYF. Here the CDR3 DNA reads TGTGCCAGCAAAACGACTAGCGGGGGCCAAGAGACCCAGTACTTC.